Reported below is one T cell receptor (beta chain). Participants were aged about 18 to 95 years, lived in roughly 25 US areas, and enrolled virtually. Cohort 3 recovered donors had two negative PCRs, clearance, or symptom resolution. Sequencing used immunoSEQ multiplex PCR; TCRdb keeps in-frame clones, though not all of them. The sample includes some 320,000 clones, over 75% of them seen just once. These data are taken from a study of blood T cell repertoires in COVID-19. Material for sequencing was PBMCs or T cells enriched from blood (not recorded which). The sequence was collected from a woman aged 25-40 years who had recovered from COVID-19.

The chain's CDR3 is CASRTRGNTEAFF. The CDR3 bases are TGTGCCAGCAGGACCAGGGGGAACACTGAAGCTTTCTTT. This sequence joins TRBV7-9 and TRBJ1-1, with D possibly matching TRBD1 (6 bases). Germline CDR1 is SEHNR and CDR2 is FQNEAQ (reference sequence). The CDR3 extends over 13 amino acids. Trimming took off 6 bases at V and 1 base at J, with 9 bases between the two ends.